Shown below are 16 T cell receptor beta chains from a single sample sequenced in a study of identical twins. TCRdb itself ran the 5' RACE reads through MiXCR, one entry per CDR3 protein. The data hold 210,000 or so distinct CDR3 sequences, with approximately 16% observed a single time. These data are also associated with another study on T cells expressing NK-cell markers.

Material: CD8+ T cells sorted from blood. The source of these receptors is a woman younger than 30 in good health.

V usage is TRBV9 and J usage is TRBJ1-1, with 7 bases matching TRBD1. The CDR3 extends over 14 amino acids. The V segment lost 0 bases and the J segment 8 bases; nucleotides outside the gene matches: 7. Germline V CDR1 and CDR2: SGDLS, YYNGEE. CDR3 nucleotide sequence: TGTGCCAGCAGCGTAGTGACAGGGAGGTCGGAAGCTTTCTTT. Its translation: CASSVVTGRSEAFF. The complete variable domain, with remaining parts taken from reference TRBV9 and TRBJ1-1, reads DSGVTQTPKHLITATGQRVTLRCSPRSGDLSVYWYQQSLDQGLQFLIQYYNGEERAKGNILERFSAQQFPDLHSELNLSSLELGDSALYFCASSVVTGRSEAFFGQGTRLTVV.

The table lists this clonotype with many counts. The chain combines TRBV27 with TRBJ2-5; maybe TRBD2 (7 bases). In germline, CDR1 is MNHEY, CDR2 SMNVEV (reference sequence). V lost 5 bases, J lost 6 bases, and 22 bases lay in between. CDR3 size: 16 residues. The CDR3 nucleotides read TGTGCCAGCAGTCCCGAGGGGGGGGGTGGGAGAAAGACCCAGTACTTC. Residues: CASSPEGGGGRKTQYF.

This clonotype was observed a few times. The rearrangement joins TRBV7-2 to TRBJ2-7; the match to TRBD2 covers 14 bases. V trimming: 6 bases; J trimming: 3 bases; junction bases outside the gene matches: 7. Germline V gives CDR1 SGHTA, CDR2 FQGNSA. CDR3 size: 16 residues. CDR3 region: CASSPGLAGAFYEQYF. The CDR3 region has the DNA TGTGCCAGCAGTCCGGGACTAGCGGGAGCTTTCTACGAGCAGTACTTC.

V gene TRBV7-3 combines with J gene TRBJ2-3, with D possibly TRBD2 on 5 matching bases. Deletions cut 2 bases from V and 5 bases from J, with 8 bases between. The CDR3 has 13 residues. Germline CDR1 SGHTA, CDR2 FQGTGA. The DNA for the CDR3 is TGTGCCAGCAGCTTAGAGGGCCGAGATACGCAGTATTTT. Protein sequence: CASSLEGRDTQYF.

The V call is TRBV29-1, the J call TRBJ2-7, with D unresolved. CDR1 and CDR2 (germline): SQVTM, ANQGSEA. The germline V and J ends were trimmed by 4 bases and 3 bases, with 10 bases remaining between them. The CDR3 is 12 residues long. CDR3 DNA: TGCAGCGTTGGGACCTACTTCTACGAGCAGTACTTC. Translation gives CSVGTYFYEQYF.

This clonotype appeared a few times. The chain uses TRBV7-9 and TRBJ2-7; 7 bases line up with TRBD1. Germline-derived CDR1 and CDR2 are SEHNR and FQNEAQ (reference sequence). This CDR3 comprises 14 residues. After removal of 7 bases from V and 3 bases from J, the junction contained 9 bases not matched to a gene. The CDR3 bases are TGTGCCAGCACCCCCGGGACAGATGGCTACGAGCAGTACTTC. Amino acid sequence: CASTPGTDGYEQYF. Using reference TRBV7-9 and TRBJ2-7 for the parts outside the CDR3, the full variable domain is DTGVSQNPRHKITKRGQNVTFRCDPISEHNRLYWYRQTLGQGPEFLTYFQNEAQLEKSRLLSDRFSAERPKGSFSTLEIQRTEQGDSAMYLCASTPGTDGYEQYFGPGTRLTVT.

The CDR3 region has the DNA TGTGCCAGCATCTTCCTGACTAGCGGACGGACCTACGAGCAGTACTTC. Its protein is CASIFLTSGRTYEQYF. The chain recombines TRBV6-1 with TRBJ2-7; 9 positions agree with TRBD2. Germline trimming cut 7 bases from V and 2 bases from J; bases unmatched to any gene: 12. The length of the CDR3 is 16 residues. Germline V CDR1 and CDR2: MNHNS, SASEGT.

Ten or more counts support this clonotype. The genes are TRBV12-3 or TRBV12-4 and TRBJ2-1, with D tentatively TRBD2 (7 bases). V was shortened by 3 bases and J by 4 bases, with 13 bases between the two germline ends. This CDR3 region has 15 residues. CDR3 bases: TGTGCCAGCAGTTTGAGGGGGGGACTATACAATGAGCAGTTCTTC. Translated: CASSLRGGLYNEQFF.

V is TRBV6-2 or TRBV6-3 and J is TRBJ2-2; weak D call: TRBD1 (6 bases). Trimming left V 0 bases short and J 1 base short, with 15 bases between. Germline CDR1 is MNHEY and CDR2 is SVGEGT. CDR3 length equals 18 residues. Here the CDR3 reads CASSYSPGEVMNTGELFF. CDR3 DNA: TGTGCCAGCAGTTACTCGCCAGGGGAAGTAATGAACACCGGGGAGCTGTTTTTT.

This clonotype was seen only a few times. This rearrangement joins TRBV6-2 or TRBV6-3 to TRBJ2-1, with 9 nucleotides matching TRBD2. V lost 6 bases to trimming and J lost 4 bases; unmatched junction nucleotides: 7. The CDR3 runs to 15 residues. Germline CDR1 is MNHEY and CDR2 is SVGEGT. CDR3: CASRYLAGLYNEQFF. As DNA, the CDR3 is TGTGCCAGCAGATATCTAGCGGGGTTATACAATGAGCAGTTCTTC.

This chain links TRBV15 with TRBJ2-1, with 8 bases that match TRBD1. The J segment lost 4 bases and the V segment lost 4 bases, leaving 9 bases of the junction unmatched. Germline CDR1 and CDR2: LNHNV and YYDKDF (reference sequence). The CDR3 extends over 16 amino acids. The CDR3 is CATSTVGTGLYNEQFF. In nucleotides, the CDR3 is TGTGCCACCAGCACCGTTGGGACAGGACTGTACAATGAGCAGTTCTTC. The variable domain in full, with the rest retrieved from reference TRBV15 and TRBJ2-1, is DAMVIQNPRYQVTQFGKPVTLSCSQTLNHNVMYWYQQKSSQAPKLLFHYYDKDFNNEADTPDNFQSRRPNTSFCFLDIRSPGLGDTAMYLCATSTVGTGLYNEQFFGPGTRLTVL.

The chain is built from TRBV20-1 and TRBJ2-1; D ambiguous. Germline V gives CDR1 DFQATT, CDR2 SNEGSKA (reference sequence). This CDR3 contains 11 residues. V shed 3 bases and J shed 6 bases, with 6 bases lying between them. CDR3 sequence: CSARVPNEQFF. The CDR3 DNA follows: TGCAGTGCTAGGGTTCCCAATGAGCAGTTCTTC.

CDR3 DNA: TGCAGTGCTAGAGATTATACTAGCGGGGAGATCTACGAGCAGTACTTC. Amino acid sequence: CSARDYTSGEIYEQYF. The chain recombines TRBV20-1 with TRBJ2-7; 10 positions match TRBD2. The CDR3 loop spans 16 amino acids. Germline V gene data show CDR1 as DFQATT and CDR2 as SNEGSKA (reference sequence). The V segment lost 0 bases and the J segment 3 bases; nucleotides outside the gene matches: 8.

In its sample, this clonotype was seen a few times. The chain joins TRBV12-3 or TRBV12-4 to TRBJ2-7; D call uncertain. This CDR3 has 12 residues. The germline V and J ends were trimmed by 3 bases and 5 bases, with 8 bases remaining between them. CDR3 sequence (DNA): TGTGCCAGCAGTTTCACGGCCCACGAGCAGTACTTC. It translates to CASSFTAHEQYF.

CDR3: CASSYSRGGLEQFF. DNA of the CDR3: TGTGCCAGCAGTTACTCGCGGGGGGGCCTTGAGCAGTTCTTC. The V and J genes are TRBV6-5 and TRBJ2-1; 9 positions agree with TRBD2. J was trimmed by 9 bases and V by 0 bases; bases with no gene match: 3. The CDR3 extends over 14 amino acids. Germline V gives CDR1 MNHEY, CDR2 SVGAGI.

This clonotype turned up a few times. The chain is built from TRBV21-1 and TRBJ2-2; TRBD2, the table's D call, lacks a check against the DNA. TRBV21-1 is annotated as a pseudogene. The CDR3 is made up of 17 amino acids. Here the CDR3 reads CASSKVVERGNTGELFF. CDR3 nucleotides: TGTGCCAGCAGCAAAGTGGTGGAGCGGGGAAACACCGGGGAGCTGTTTTTT.